The next 16 T cell receptor beta chains were all read from a single sample in a study of cytomegalovirus exposure and HLA in healthy donors (dated by TCRdb to the late 2010s). Library generation was performed with the immunoSEQ multiplex PCR assay. For the multiplex PCR, a mixture combining 60 forward primers for TCR Vbeta segments and 13 reverse primers for TCR Jbeta segments was used. TCRdb took this table from immuneACCESS and kept in-frame rearrangements with V and J called. Such tables lack part of the clones; where checked against another copy, unresolved V genes explain under half of the gap, and the rest is unexplained. Present in this sample are roughly 180,000 clones, just under 80% of which were seen just once. The top ten clones comprise 1.3% of the sample. Sequences were obtained from PBMCs. All receptors come from a young man in good health and CMV-seronegative.

This clone was observed a handful of times. This rearrangement joins TRBV7-8 to TRBJ1-5; perhaps TRBD1 as D (5 bases). The CDR3 has 16 residues. In germline, CDR1 is SGHVS, CDR2 FQNEAQ. Trimming shortened V by 2 bases and J by 1 base, and 12 bases separated the two germline ends. The CDR3 reads CASSLSGDLSNQPQHF. The CDR3 nucleotides are TGTGCCAGCAGCTTATCGGGGGACTTGAGCAATCAGCCCCAGCATTTT.

The V gene is TRBV18, the J gene TRBJ2-1, with D possibly matching TRBD1 (5 bases). Trimming stripped 3 bases from V and 0 bases from J, with 6 bases between. The germline gives CDR1 KGHSH, CDR2 LQKENI. The CDR3 covers 14 residues. The CDR3 here is CASSPTDSYNEQFF. CDR3 DNA sequence: TGTGCCAGCTCACCGACAGACTCCTACAATGAGCAGTTCTTC.

CDR3 bases: TGTGCCATCAGTAACCACGGGAGGTCCTCCTCCTACGAGCAGTACTTC. Translation gives CAISNHGRSSSYEQYF. This chain connects TRBV10-3 to TRBJ2-7, with TRBD2 matching 7 bases. Losses at the gene ends were 5 bases for V and 0 bases for J; bases not matched to a gene: 10. Per germline, CDR1 ENHRY and CDR2 SYGVKD. This CDR3 contains 16 residues.

The chain uses TRBV11-3 and TRBJ2-2; 14 bases match TRBD2. V dropped 5 bases and J dropped 7; count of bases not matched to a gene: 9. CDR3 length: 17 amino acids. Germline V gene data show CDR1 as SGHNT and CDR2 as YENEEA. The CDR3: CASSPGTSGSSHGELFF. The CDR3 region has the DNA TGTGCCAGCAGCCCCGGGACTAGCGGGAGCAGTCACGGGGAGCTGTTTTTT.

In its sample, this clone is medium-sized. V and J are TRBV4-1 and TRBJ2-1, with D possibly being TRBD2 (6 bases). This CDR3 has 16 amino acids. With 1 base removed from V and 0 bases from J, the gap between germline ends came to 10 bases. Germline CDR1 and CDR2: MGHRA and YSYEKL. CDR3 sequence reads: CASSQGYSGSYNEQFF. DNA for the CDR3: TGCGCCAGCAGCCAAGGATATAGCGGCTCCTACAATGAGCAGTTCTTC.

This chain uses TRBV2 with TRBJ2-1; 11 nucleotides agree with TRBD2. Germline CDR1 reads SNHLY; CDR2 reads FYNNEI. This CDR3 has 16 residues. V was pared by 6 bases and J by 0 bases, with 4 bases of the junction left unmatched. The CDR3 bases are TGTGCCAGCAGGTCTAGCGGGAGGAGCTCCTACAATGAGCAGTTCTTC. Translation gives CASRSSGRSSYNEQFF.

The table lists this clone with a count of one. The chain recombines TRBV10-3 with TRBJ2-7; TRBD2 matches 8 bases. V shed 0 bases, J shed 2 bases, and the junction held 6 bases outside the gene matches. The CDR3 consists of 16 residues. Per the germline V gene, CDR1 is ENHRY and CDR2 is SYGVKD. The CDR3 loop is CAISESMLAGAYEQYF. For the CDR3, the DNA is TGTGCCATCAGTGAGTCGATGCTAGCGGGTGCCTACGAGCAGTACTTC.

This clone was observed a handful of times. The chain is built from TRBV29-1 and TRBJ1-3, with 9 bases that match TRBD1. Germline CDR1 reads SQVTM; CDR2 reads ANQGSEA. V dropped 7 bases and J dropped 3; count of bases not matched to a gene: 4. This CDR3 contains 13 residues. The CDR3 here is CSGWTGDGNTIYF. The CDR3 DNA reads as TGCAGCGGATGGACAGGGGATGGAAACACCATATATTTT.

J is TRBJ2-7 and V is TRBV4-3; the D gene is possibly TRBD2 (5 bases). The CDR3 covers 17 residues. The V gene lost 2 bases and the J gene lost 2 bases, with 19 bases spanning the gap. CDR1 is LGHNA, CDR2 YSLEER, per germline. CDR3 loop: CASSQLPSGSRPYEQYF. The CDR3 DNA reads as TGCGCCAGCAGCCAACTCCCATCGGGGTCCAGACCCTACGAGCAGTACTTC.

The chain links TRBV7-8 to TRBJ1-3; D is undetermined. This CDR3 is built from 16 residues. Trimming pared 3 bases from V and 0 bases from J, leaving 12 bases between. Looked up from germline, CDR1 is SGHVS and CDR2 is FQNEAQ. The CDR3, as DNA: TGTGCCAGCAGCTTGGCTCGAGGGTACTCTGGAAACACCATATATTTT. Amino acids: CASSLARGYSGNTIYF.

The chain uses TRBV5-6 and TRBJ2-5; 8 nucleotides agree with TRBD2. The germline V gene encodes CDR1 SGHDT and CDR2 YYEEEE. This CDR3 region has 15 residues. The ends lost 0 bases at V and 5 bases at J; junction bases unmatched: 6. The CDR3 coding sequence is TGTGCCAGCAGCTTGGCTAGCGGGTCCTTGGAGACCCAGTACTTC. This gives the protein CASSLASGSLETQYF.

Notes on this clone: This CDR3 fails to terminate in the conserved phenylalanine or tryptophan, so it likely reflects a read error. No DNA is shown, since the ends of the CDR3 on it are uncertain; the CDR3 is the one TCRdb lists. The chain links TRBV11-2 to TRBJ2-3; the table's D call, TRBD1, has no DNA check behind it. The length of the CDR3 is 13 amino acids, counting both ends. Germline CDR1 is SGHAT and CDR2 is FQNNGV. This chain's CDR3 is CASSQTGTGVPIL.

The V and J genes are TRBV30 and TRBJ1-2, with a possible D match to TRBD1 (6 bases). The CDR3 has 14 residues. CDR1 and CDR2 (germline): GTSNPN, SVGIG (reference sequence). V was trimmed by 1 base and J by 7 bases, leaving 16 bases between them. The CDR3: CAWSDRAPWSGYTF. As DNA, the CDR3 is TGTGCCTGGAGTGACAGGGCCCCTTGGAGTGGCTACACCTTC. Combining the CDR3 with reference TRBV30 and TRBJ1-2 gives the whole variable domain SQTIHQWPATLVQPVGSPLSLECTVEGTSNPNLYWYRQAAGRGLQLLFYSVGIGQISSEVPQNLSASRPQDRQFILSSKKLLLSDSGFYLCAWSDRAPWSGYTFGSGTRLTVV.

The rearrangement uses TRBV19 and TRBJ2-1; maybe TRBD2 (5 bases). There are 14 residues in the CDR3. The germline CDR1 and CDR2 sequences are LNHDA and SQIVND (reference sequence). V was shortened by 1 base and J by 8 bases, with 12 bases between the two germline ends. The CDR3 sequence is CASSIVRESHEQFF. The CDR3 DNA reads as TGTGCCAGTAGTATAGTAAGGGAGAGCCATGAGCAGTTCTTC.

This rearrangement joins TRBV7-2 to TRBJ2-1; 9 nucleotides align to TRBD2. Per the germline V gene, CDR1 is SGHTA and CDR2 is FQGNSA. J was trimmed by 0 bases and V by 5 bases; bases with no gene match: 14. The CDR3 totals 19 residues. Here the CDR3 DNA reads TGTGCCAGCAGCCGAGGGGGACTAGCAGCGTCTAGCTCCTACAATGAGCAGTTCTTC. It translates to CASSRGGLAASSSYNEQFF.

The V call is TRBV7-2, the J call TRBJ2-3; 12 bases agree with TRBD2. Germline V lookup: CDR1 SGHTA, CDR2 FQGNSA. This CDR3 has 16 amino acids. Trimming took 2 bases from V and 5 from J; bases not matched to a gene: 5. The CDR3 region is CASSLRLAGAGDTQYF. The CDR3 DNA is TGTGCCAGCAGCTTACGACTAGCGGGGGCCGGAGATACGCAGTATTTT.